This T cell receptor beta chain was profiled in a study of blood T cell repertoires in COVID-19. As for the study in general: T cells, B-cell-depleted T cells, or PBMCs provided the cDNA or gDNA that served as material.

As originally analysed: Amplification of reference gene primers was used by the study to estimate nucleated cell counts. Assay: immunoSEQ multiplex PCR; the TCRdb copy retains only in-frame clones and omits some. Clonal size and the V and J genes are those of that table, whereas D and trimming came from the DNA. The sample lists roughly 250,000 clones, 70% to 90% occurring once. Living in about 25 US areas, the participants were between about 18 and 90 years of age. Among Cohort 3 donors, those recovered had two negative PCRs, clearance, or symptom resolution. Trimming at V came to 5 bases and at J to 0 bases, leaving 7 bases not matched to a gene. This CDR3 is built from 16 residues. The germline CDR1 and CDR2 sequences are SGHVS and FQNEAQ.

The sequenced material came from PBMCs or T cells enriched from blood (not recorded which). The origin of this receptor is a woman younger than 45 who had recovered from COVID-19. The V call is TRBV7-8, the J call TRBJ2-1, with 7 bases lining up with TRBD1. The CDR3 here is CASSASTGSSYNEQFF. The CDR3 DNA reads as TGTGCCAGCAGCGCCTCGACAGGGAGCTCCTACAATGAGCAGTTCTTC.